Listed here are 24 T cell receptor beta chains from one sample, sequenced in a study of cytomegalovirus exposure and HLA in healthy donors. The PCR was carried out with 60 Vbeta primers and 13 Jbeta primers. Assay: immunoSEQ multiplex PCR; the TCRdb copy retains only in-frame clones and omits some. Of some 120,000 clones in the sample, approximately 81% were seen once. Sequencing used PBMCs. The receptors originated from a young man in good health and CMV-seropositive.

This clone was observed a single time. The CDR3: CASGTGDLSSGELFF. The CDR3 DNA sequence: TGTGCTAGTGGAACAGGGGATCTGTCATCCGGGGAGCTGTTTTTT. The chain combines TRBV12-5 with TRBJ2-2; 7 nucleotides align to TRBD1. The CDR3 length is 15 residues. V shed 6 bases, J shed 6 bases, and the junction held 10 bases outside the gene matches. Germline V gives CDR1 LGHNT, CDR2 FRNRAP.

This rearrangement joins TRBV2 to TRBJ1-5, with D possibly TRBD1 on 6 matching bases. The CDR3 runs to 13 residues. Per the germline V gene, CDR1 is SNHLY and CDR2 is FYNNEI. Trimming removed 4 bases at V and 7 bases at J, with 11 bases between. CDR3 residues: CASSGWGHQPQHF. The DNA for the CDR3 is TGTGCCAGCAGTGGATGGGGGCACCAGCCCCAGCATTTT.

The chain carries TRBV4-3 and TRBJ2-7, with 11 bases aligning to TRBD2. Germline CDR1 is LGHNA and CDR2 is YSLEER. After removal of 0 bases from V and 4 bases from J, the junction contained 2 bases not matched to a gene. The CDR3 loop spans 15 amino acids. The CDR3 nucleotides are TGCGCCAGCAGCCAAGAACTAGCGGGAGTATACGAGCAGTACTTC. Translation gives CASSQELAGVYEQYF.

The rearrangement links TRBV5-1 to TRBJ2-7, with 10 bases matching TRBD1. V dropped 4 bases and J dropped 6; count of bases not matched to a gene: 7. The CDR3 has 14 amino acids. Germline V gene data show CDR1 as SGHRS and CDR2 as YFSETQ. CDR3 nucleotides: TGCGCCAGCAGCACCGGGACAGGGGAAGGCGAGCAGTACTTC. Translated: CASSTGTGEGEQYF.

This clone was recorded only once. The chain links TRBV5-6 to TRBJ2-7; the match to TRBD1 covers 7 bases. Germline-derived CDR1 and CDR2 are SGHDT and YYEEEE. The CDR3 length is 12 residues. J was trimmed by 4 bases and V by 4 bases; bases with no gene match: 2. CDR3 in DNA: TGTGCCAGCAGCCCGGACAGGTACGAGCAGTACTTC. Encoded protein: CASSPDRYEQYF.

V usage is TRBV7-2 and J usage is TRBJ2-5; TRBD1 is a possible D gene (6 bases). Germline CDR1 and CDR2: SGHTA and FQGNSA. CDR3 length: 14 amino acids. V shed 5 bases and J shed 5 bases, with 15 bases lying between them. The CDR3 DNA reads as TGTGCCAGCAGCCCCGGACAGCCCGGGGAGACCCAGTACTTC. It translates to CASSPGQPGETQYF.

For the CDR3, the DNA is TGCGCCAGCAGCTTGTCACCTGGACCCGACCTCGGAGGCGAGCAGTACTTC. Protein sequence: CASSLSPGPDLGGEQYF. V and J are TRBV5-1 and TRBJ2-5, with TRBD2 as a possible D gene (5 bases). The J call is uncertain, as TRBJ2-7 better fits the DNA end. Germline assignment: CDR1 SGHRS and CDR2 YFSETQ. The CDR3 covers 17 residues.

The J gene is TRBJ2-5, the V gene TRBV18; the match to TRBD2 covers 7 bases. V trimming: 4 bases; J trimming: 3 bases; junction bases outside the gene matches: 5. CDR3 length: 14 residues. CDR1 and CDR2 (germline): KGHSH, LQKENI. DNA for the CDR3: TGTGCCAGCTCACTCCCGGGACTAAAAGAGACCCAGTACTTC. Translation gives CASSLPGLKETQYF. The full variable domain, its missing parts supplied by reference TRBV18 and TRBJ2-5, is NAGVMQNPRHLVRRRGQEARLRCSPMKGHSHVYWYRQLPEEGLKFMVYLQKENIIDESGMPKERFSAEFPKEGPSILRIQQVVRGDSAAYFCASSLPGLKETQYFGPGTRLLVL.

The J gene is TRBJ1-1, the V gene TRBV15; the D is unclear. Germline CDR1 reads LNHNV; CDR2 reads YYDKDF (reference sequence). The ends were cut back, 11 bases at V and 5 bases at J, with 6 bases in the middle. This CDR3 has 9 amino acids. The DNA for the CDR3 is TGTGCCGCCGGGACTGAAGCTTTCTTT. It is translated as CAAGTEAFF.

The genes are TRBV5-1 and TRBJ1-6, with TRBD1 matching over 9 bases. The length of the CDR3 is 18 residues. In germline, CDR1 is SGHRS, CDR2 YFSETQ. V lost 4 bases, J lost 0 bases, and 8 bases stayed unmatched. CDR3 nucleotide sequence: TGCGCCAGCAGCCCCTGGGGGACAGGGAACTCCTATAATTCACCCCTCCACTTT. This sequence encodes CASSPWGTGNSYNSPLHF.

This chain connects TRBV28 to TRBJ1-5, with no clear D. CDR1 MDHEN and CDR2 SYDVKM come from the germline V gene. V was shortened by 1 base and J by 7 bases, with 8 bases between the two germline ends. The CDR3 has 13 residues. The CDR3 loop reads CASSLSRPQPQHF. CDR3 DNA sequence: TGTGCCAGCAGTTTATCGCGCCCCCAGCCCCAGCATTTT.

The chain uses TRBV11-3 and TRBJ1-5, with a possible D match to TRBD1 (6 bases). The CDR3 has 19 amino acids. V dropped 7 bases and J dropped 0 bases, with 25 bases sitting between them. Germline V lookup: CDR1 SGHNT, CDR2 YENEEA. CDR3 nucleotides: TGTGCCAGCATCTTCCCTGGGACATCGACTGGATATAGCAATCAGCCCCAGCATTTT. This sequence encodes CASIFPGTSTGYSNQPQHF.

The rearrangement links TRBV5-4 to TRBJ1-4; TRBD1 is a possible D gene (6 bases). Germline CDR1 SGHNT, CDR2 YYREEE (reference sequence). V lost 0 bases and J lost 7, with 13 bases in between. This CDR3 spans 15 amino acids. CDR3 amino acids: CASSLGGGGIEKLFF. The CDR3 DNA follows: TGTGCCAGCAGCTTGGGCGGGGGCGGGATTGAAAAACTGTTTTTT. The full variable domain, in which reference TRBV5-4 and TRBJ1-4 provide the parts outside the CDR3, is ETGVTQSPTHLIKTRGQQVTLRCSSQSGHNTVSWYQQALGQGPQFIFQYYREEENGRGNFPPRFSGLQFPNYSSELNVNALELDDSALYLCASSLGGGGIEKLFFGSGTQLSVL.

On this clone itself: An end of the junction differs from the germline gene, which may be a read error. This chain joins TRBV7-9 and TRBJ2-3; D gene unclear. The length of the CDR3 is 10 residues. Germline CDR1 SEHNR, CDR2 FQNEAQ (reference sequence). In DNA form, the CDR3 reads TGTTCCAGCAGCCGGGATACGCAGTATTTT. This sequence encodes CSSSRDTQYF.

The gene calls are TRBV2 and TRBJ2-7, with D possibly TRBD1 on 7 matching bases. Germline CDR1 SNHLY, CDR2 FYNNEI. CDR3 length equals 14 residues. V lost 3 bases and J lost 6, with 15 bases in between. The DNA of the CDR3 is TGTGCCAGCAGTGAGCGGGCAGGGGGAGGCGAGCAGTACTTC. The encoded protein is CASSERAGGGEQYF.

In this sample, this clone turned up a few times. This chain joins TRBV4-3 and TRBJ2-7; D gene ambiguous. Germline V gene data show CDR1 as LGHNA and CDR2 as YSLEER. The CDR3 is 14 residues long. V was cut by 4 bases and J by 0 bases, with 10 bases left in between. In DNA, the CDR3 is TGCGCCAGCAGCCCTCGACAAGGCTCCTACGAGCAGTACTTC. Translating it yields CASSPRQGSYEQYF.

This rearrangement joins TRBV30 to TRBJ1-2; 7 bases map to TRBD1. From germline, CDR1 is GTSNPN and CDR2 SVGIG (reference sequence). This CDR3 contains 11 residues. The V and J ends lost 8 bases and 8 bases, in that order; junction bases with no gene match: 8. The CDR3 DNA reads TGTGCCAGGGAGACAGGGACAGGCTACACCTTC. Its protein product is CARETGTGYTF.

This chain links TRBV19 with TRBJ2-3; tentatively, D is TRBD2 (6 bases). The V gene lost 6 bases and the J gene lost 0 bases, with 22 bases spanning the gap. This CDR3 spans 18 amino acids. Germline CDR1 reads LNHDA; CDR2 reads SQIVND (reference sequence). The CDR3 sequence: CASSYLAGRRASTDTQYF. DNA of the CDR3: TGTGCCAGTAGCTACCTGGCGGGGCGGCGAGCTAGCACAGATACGCAGTATTTT.

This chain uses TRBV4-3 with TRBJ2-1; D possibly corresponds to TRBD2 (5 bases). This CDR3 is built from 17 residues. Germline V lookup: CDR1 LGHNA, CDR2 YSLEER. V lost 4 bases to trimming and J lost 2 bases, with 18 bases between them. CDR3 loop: CASSLLSAGPTYNEQFF. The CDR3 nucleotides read TGCGCCAGCAGCCTGCTATCGGCGGGCCCTACCTACAATGAGCAGTTCTTC.

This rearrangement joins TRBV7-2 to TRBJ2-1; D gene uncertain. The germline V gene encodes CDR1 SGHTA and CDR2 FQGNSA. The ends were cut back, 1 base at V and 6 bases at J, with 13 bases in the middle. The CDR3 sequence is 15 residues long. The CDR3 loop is CASSLDVESLNEQFF. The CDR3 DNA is TGTGCCAGCAGCTTAGATGTAGAGTCCCTCAATGAGCAGTTCTTC.

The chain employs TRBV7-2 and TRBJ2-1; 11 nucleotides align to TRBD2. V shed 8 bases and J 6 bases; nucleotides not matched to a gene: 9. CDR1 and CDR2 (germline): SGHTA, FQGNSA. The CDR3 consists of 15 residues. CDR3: CASAALAGGPNEQFF. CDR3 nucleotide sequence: TGTGCCAGCGCCGCATTAGCGGGGGGGCCCAATGAGCAGTTCTTC.

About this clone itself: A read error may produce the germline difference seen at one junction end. CDR3 in amino acids: CAISESGFAKNSQYF. As DNA, the CDR3 is TGTGCCATCAGTGAGTCAGGATTCGCCAAAAACAGTCAGTACTTC. V is TRBV10-3 and J is TRBJ2-4; no reliable D call. This CDR3 is built from 15 residues. Germline assignment: CDR1 ENHRY and CDR2 SYGVKD.

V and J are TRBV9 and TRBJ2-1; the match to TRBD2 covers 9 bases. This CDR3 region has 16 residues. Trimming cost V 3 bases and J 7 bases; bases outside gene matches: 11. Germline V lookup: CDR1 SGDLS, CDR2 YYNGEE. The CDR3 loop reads CASSATGSGGYNEQFF. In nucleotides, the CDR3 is TGTGCCAGCAGCGCAACGGGGAGCGGGGGGTATAATGAGCAGTTCTTC.

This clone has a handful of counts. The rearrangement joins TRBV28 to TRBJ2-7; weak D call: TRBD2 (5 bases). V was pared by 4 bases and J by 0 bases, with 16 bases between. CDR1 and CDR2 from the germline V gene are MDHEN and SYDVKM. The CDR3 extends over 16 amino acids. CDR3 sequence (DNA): TGTGCCAGCAGTTCCATGATGGAGCGGAGCTCCTACGAGCAGTACTTC. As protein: CASSSMMERSSYEQYF.